One sample yielded the 23 T cell receptor beta chains listed below, sequenced in a study of T-cell memory formation after mild COVID-19. Each CDR3 protein is one row after TCRdb ran MiXCR on the 5' RACE reads. The repertoire holds approximately 480,000 distinct CDR3 sequences, with roughly 20% as singletons. The source material was PBMCs or a T cell subset sorted from them (not recorded which). All receptors come from an adult woman who had mild COVID-19 (a few samples of this study predate the infection). Cell type and time point are not known.

This clonotype was found a few times. V and J are TRBV7-2 and TRBJ1-2, with TRBD1 as a possible D gene (5 bases). The CDR3 extends over 14 amino acids. The V end lost 5 bases, the J end lost 4 bases, and 14 bases lay between the germline ends. Germline assignment: CDR1 SGHTA and CDR2 FQGNSA. Here the CDR3 reads CASSSFQGSYGYTF. The CDR3 DNA reads TGTGCCAGCAGCAGTTTCCAGGGTAGCTATGGCTACACCTTC.

The chain uses TRBV20-1 and TRBJ2-1; 9 bases align to TRBD2. This CDR3 is built from 15 residues. Germline lookup yields CDR1 DFQATT and CDR2 SNEGSKA (reference sequence). The V gene end was trimmed by 5 bases and the J gene end by 5 bases; junction bases not matched to a gene: 10. As DNA, the CDR3 is TGCAGTGCTGATCATGGTGGACTAGCGAACAATGAGCAGTTCTTC. Its translation is CSADHGGLANNEQFF.

The CDR3 bases are TGTGCCAGCAGTCAGTGGCCGACAGGGCCAGATACGCAGTATTTT. This sequence encodes CASSQWPTGPDTQYF. This rearrangement joins TRBV27 to TRBJ2-3; 7 nucleotides line up with TRBD1. Trimming took 5 bases from V and 4 from J; bases not matched to a gene: 9. The germline CDR1 and CDR2 sequences are MNHEY and SMNVEV (reference sequence). The CDR3 runs 15 residues.

This chain connects TRBV12-3 or TRBV12-4 to TRBJ1-1, with a possible D match to TRBD1 (5 bases). V was clipped by 6 bases and J by 10 bases, with 18 bases between them. The CDR3 length is 13 residues. In nucleotides, the CDR3 is TGTGCCAGCAGCCCCACGCGGGGGAATCGAGCTTTCTTT. The encoded protein is CASSPTRGNRAFF.

This rearrangement joins TRBV6-6 to TRBJ1-2; tentatively, D is TRBD1 (5 bases). With 9 bases removed from V and 4 bases from J, the gap between germline ends came to 9 bases. CDR1 and CDR2 (germline): MNHNY, SVGAGI (reference sequence). This CDR3 is 11 amino acids long. CDR3 coding DNA: TGTGCCAGTGGAGGGGTCTATGGCTACACCTTC. Translation: CASGGVYGYTF.

This clonotype has a handful of counts. This chain joins TRBV5-1 and TRBJ2-1; 13 nucleotides align to TRBD2. CDR3 length: 16 residues. V was clipped by 0 bases and J by 8 bases; unmatched bases: 5. CDR1 and CDR2 (germline): SGHRS, YFSETQ. The CDR3, as DNA: TGCGCCAGCAGCTTGGGGACTAGCGGGGGCTGGGATGAGCAGTTCTTC. It is translated as CASSLGTSGGWDEQFF.

The chain couples TRBV7-9 to TRBJ2-1; the D gene could be TRBD1 or TRBD2 (6 bases each). Germline values: CDR1 SEHNR, CDR2 FQNEAQ (reference sequence). V dropped 1 base and J dropped 3 bases, with 16 bases sitting between them. This CDR3 has 17 residues. In nucleotides, the CDR3 is TGTGCCAGCAGCTTAGGAATGGGGGGCGAGAACTACAATGAGCAGTTCTTC. This sequence encodes CASSLGMGGENYNEQFF.

This clonotype was observed a few times. CDR3 loop: CAISPHGRETQYF. The DNA for the CDR3 is TGTGCCATCAGTCCGCACGGTCGGGAGACCCAGTACTTC. The J gene is TRBJ2-5, the V gene TRBV10-3; D gene unclear. This CDR3 has 13 residues. Germline V gene sequence: CDR1 ENHRY, CDR2 SYGVKD. The V gene lost 5 bases and the J gene lost 5 bases, with 12 bases spanning the gap.

The V and J genes are TRBV5-6 and TRBJ1-2, with 7 bases identical to TRBD1. Germline V CDR1 and CDR2: SGHDT, YYEEEE. The trim removed 6 bases at V and 6 bases at J, leaving 11 bases unmatched. The CDR3 totals 14 residues. The CDR3 DNA reads TGTGCCAGCACAGGGGGTGCACAGGGAAATGGCTACACCTTC. Translating it yields CASTGGAQGNGYTF.

The chain joins TRBV12-3 or TRBV12-4 to TRBJ1-6; 7 bases line up with TRBD1. J gave up 7 bases and V 6 bases, and 9 bases lay outside the gene matches. The CDR3 sequence is 15 residues long. CDR3 DNA: TGTGCCAGCAGCGCATTCGGACAGGCCAATTCACCCCTCCACTTT. It yields the protein CASSAFGQANSPLHF.

The gene calls are TRBV4-2 and TRBJ1-2, with D hard to call. Deletions cut 3 bases from V and 2 bases from J, with 10 bases between. This CDR3 comprises 14 residues. CDR1 and CDR2 from the germline V gene are LGHNA and YNFKEQ. The CDR3 loop is CASSQGVSNYGYTF. The CDR3 bases are TGTGCCAGCAGCCAGGGAGTGTCAAACTATGGCTACACCTTC.

This clonotype was recorded at least ten times. The chain is built from TRBV5-1 and TRBJ2-7; no definite D call. Germline CDR1 reads SGHRS; CDR2 reads YFSETQ. The CDR3 runs to 12 residues. The V end was cut by 2 bases, the J end by 4 bases, with 7 bases between. CDR3 amino acids: CASSLNGYEQYF. The DNA for the CDR3 is TGCGCCAGCAGCTTAAACGGGTACGAGCAGTACTTC.

The chain is built from TRBV6-1 and TRBJ2-3; D ambiguous. Deletions cut 1 base from V and 6 bases from J, with 11 bases between. The CDR3 sequence is 14 residues long. The germline CDR1 and CDR2 sequences are MNHNS and SASEGT. The CDR3 protein is CASSEGVGKDTQYF. The CDR3 region has the DNA TGTGCCAGCAGTGAAGGGGTTGGCAAGGATACGCAGTATTTT.

The CDR3 spells CSARETGGASVYNEQFF. CDR3 nucleotides: TGCAGTGCTAGAGAAACTGGGGGGGCCTCCGTCTACAATGAGCAGTTCTTC. This chain connects TRBV20-1 to TRBJ2-1; possible D gene TRBD2, 7 bases. Trimming took off 0 bases at V and 3 bases at J, with 18 bases between the two ends. There are 17 residues in the CDR3. From germline, CDR1 is DFQATT and CDR2 SNEGSKA (reference sequence).

The chain carries TRBV5-6 and TRBJ2-1; perhaps D is TRBD1 or TRBD2 (5 bases each). Germline loops: CDR1 SGHDT, CDR2 YYEEEE. The CDR3 is made up of 13 amino acids. V was shortened by 4 bases and J by 14 bases, with 19 bases between the two germline ends. For the CDR3, the DNA is TGTGCCAGCAGCCTCGGCCGGGACCCCCGGGAGTTCTTC. Translating gives CASSLGRDPREFF. The full variable domain, completed using reference TRBV5-6 and TRBJ2-1, is DAGVTQSPTHLIKTRGQQVTLRCSPKSGHDTVSWYQQALGQGPQFIFQYYEEEERQRGNFPDRFSGHQFPNYSSELNVNALLLGDSALYLCASSLGRDPREFFGPGTRLTVL.

The gene calls are TRBV7-9 and TRBJ2-1; D gene uncertain. CDR3 length: 16 amino acids. V was cut by 5 bases and J by 0 bases, with 14 bases left in between. Germline CDR1 reads SEHNR; CDR2 reads FQNEAQ (reference sequence). The CDR3 is CASSRSTGRSYNEQFF. The CDR3 region has the DNA TGTGCCAGCAGCCGATCTACCGGCCGCTCCTACAATGAGCAGTTCTTC. The whole variable domain, filled in from reference TRBV7-9 and TRBJ2-1, reads DTGVSQNPRHKITKRGQNVTFRCDPISEHNRLYWYRQTLGQGPEFLTYFQNEAQLEKSRLLSDRFSAERPKGSFSTLEIQRTEQGDSAMYLCASSRSTGRSYNEQFFGPGTRLTVL.

The table lists this clonotype with a few counts. The chain combines TRBV18 with TRBJ1-1; tentatively, D is TRBD1 (6 bases). The CDR3 spans 14 residues. Trimming took off 2 bases at V and 9 bases at J, with 16 bases between the two ends. CDR1 KGHSH and CDR2 LQKENI come from the germline V gene. CDR3 in amino acids: CASSPNARDKKAFF. In DNA form, the CDR3 reads TGTGCCAGCTCACCAAACGCGAGGGACAAGAAAGCTTTCTTT. Full variable domain (outside the CDR3, taken from reference TRBV18 and TRBJ1-1): NAGVMQNPRHLVRRRGQEARLRCSPMKGHSHVYWYRQLPEEGLKFMVYLQKENIIDESGMPKERFSAEFPKEGPSILRIQQVVRGDSAAYFCASSPNARDKKAFFGQGTRLTVV.

V usage is TRBV5-1 and J usage is TRBJ1-3; D not resolved. Germline V gives CDR1 SGHRS, CDR2 YFSETQ. This CDR3 has 16 amino acids. Trimming pared 4 bases from V and 0 bases from J, leaving 14 bases between. The CDR3 is CASSPLALVSGNTIYF. CDR3 in DNA: TGCGCCAGCAGCCCCTTGGCACTTGTCTCTGGAAACACCATATATTTT.

The chain joins TRBV29-1 to TRBJ1-1; 10 nucleotides match TRBD1. Germline-derived CDR1 and CDR2 are SQVTM and ANQGSEA. With V trimmed by 4 bases and J by 11 bases, 13 bases remained unmatched. The CDR3 covers 14 residues. CDR3 DNA: TGCAGCGTTGGAACCCCCGGGACAGGGGAGCATGCTTTCTTT. It encodes CSVGTPGTGEHAFF.

This clonotype was detected a few times. The rearrangement uses TRBV7-9 and TRBJ1-1; D unclear. Trimming stripped 5 bases from V and 11 bases from J, with 18 bases between. This CDR3 comprises 13 residues. From germline, CDR1 is SEHNR and CDR2 FQNEAQ (reference sequence). The CDR3 sequence: CASSLTNSHGAFF. In DNA form, the CDR3 reads TGTGCCAGCAGCCTCACAAATTCCCATGGGGCTTTCTTT. Supplemented by reference TRBV7-9 and TRBJ1-1, the full variable domain reads DTGVSQNPRHKITKRGQNVTFRCDPISEHNRLYWYRQTLGQGPEFLTYFQNEAQLEKSRLLSDRFSAERPKGSFSTLEIQRTEQGDSAMYLCASSLTNSHGAFFGQGTRLTVV.

This sequence joins TRBV20-1 and TRBJ1-6; D uncertain. Trimming cost V 1 base and J 10 bases, with 11 bases left between them. This CDR3 has 13 amino acids. Germline V gene sequence: CDR1 DFQATT, CDR2 SNEGSKA (reference sequence). The CDR3 spells CSARAEGTSPLHF. CDR3 bases: TGCAGTGCTAGAGCTGAGGGAACCTCACCCCTCCACTTT.

This clonotype has just a few counts. The J gene is TRBJ2-2, the V gene TRBV19, with 7 bases that match TRBD2. The CDR3 is 14 residues long. The germline V gene has CDR1 LNHDA and CDR2 SQIVND (reference sequence). V shed 5 bases and J 5 bases; nucleotides not matched to a gene: 5. The CDR3, as DNA: TGTGCCAGTAGTCGGGCGGGAGCGACCGGGGAGCTGTTTTTT. Its translation is CASSRAGATGELFF.

A few counts support this clonotype. The chain joins TRBV9 to TRBJ1-1; the D gene is possibly TRBD1 (6 bases). Germline V gene sequence: CDR1 SGDLS, CDR2 YYNGEE. CDR3 length: 15 residues. Trimming removed 0 bases at V and 3 bases at J, with 12 bases between. The DNA of the CDR3 is TGTGCCAGCAGCGTAGAGGGGGTTGGACACACTGAAGCTTTCTTT. Protein: CASSVEGVGHTEAFF.